Following are 3 T cell receptor beta chains from one sample sequenced in a study of the immune and genomic landscape of osteosarcoma. Primary, local recurrence and metastasis osteosarcoma tumors were taken after treatment from poor-prognosis patients. Generated by immunoSEQ multiplex PCR, the TCRdb table keeps only in-frame clones and is missing some. This sample has 5,000 to 5,500 clones; over 65% occur once, and the top ten carry 6% to 7%. Sequencing used osteosarcoma tumor tissue from the lung. The receptors were sampled from a human donor with osteosarcoma.

CDR3 DNA: TGTGCCAGCAGCTTAGGAACACAGGGGACCCCCCAAGAGACCCAGTACTTC. This translates into CASSLGTQGTPQETQYF. V usage is TRBV7-2 and J usage is TRBJ2-5, with 7 positions matching TRBD1. CDR1 and CDR2 from the germline V gene are SGHTA and FQGNSA. The CDR3 spans 17 residues. V shed 1 base and J 1 base; nucleotides not matched to a gene: 9.

The chain uses TRBV16 and TRBJ2-5; TRBD2 aligns across 10 bases. From germline, CDR1 is KGHSY and CDR2 FQNENV. The CDR3 spans 16 residues. After removal of 1 base from V and 4 bases from J, the junction contained 6 bases not matched to a gene. This chain's CDR3 is CASSQWLAGVAETQYF. The CDR3 DNA reads as TGTGCCAGCAGCCAATGGCTAGCGGGAGTGGCAGAGACCCAGTACTTC.

This rearrangement joins TRBV10-3 to TRBJ2-5, with TRBD2 matching over 10 bases. Germline CDR1 is ENHRY and CDR2 is SYGVKD. The CDR3 length is 18 residues. The V and J ends lost 4 bases and 4 bases, in that order; junction bases with no gene match: 15. CDR3 sequence (DNA): TGTGCCATCAGTGGAGCGGCTAGCGGGAGTGAAGGCCGAGAGACCCAGTACTTC. Translating it yields CAISGAASGSEGRETQYF.